This passage covers 29 T cell receptor beta chains from one sample sequenced in a study of T-cell reconstitution after alpha-beta-depleted transplantation in children. The TCRbeta library was prepared with unique molecular identifiers. TCRdb reprocessed the PCR reads via MiXCR and lists one record per CDR3 protein. The sample lists a few hundred thousand distinct CDR3 sequences; about 18% were seen once. Sequencing used PBMCs from the stem cell graft donor, obtained from the stem cell graft. The receptors here all came from a human donor who donated a stem cell graft to a child with acute lymphoblastic leukemia.

This clonotype has more than one count but fewer than ten. This chain joins TRBV6-1 and TRBJ2-7, with 9 bases matching TRBD1. This CDR3 is built from 13 residues. The germline gives CDR1 MNHNS, CDR2 SASEGT. V gave up 6 bases and J gave up 6 bases; unmatched junction bases: 6. CDR3 in amino acids: CASRRDRAGEQYF. CDR3 DNA: TGTGCCAGCAGGAGGGACAGGGCTGGCGAGCAGTACTTC.

This clonotype was counted ten times or more. This chain joins TRBV5-1 and TRBJ1-2; D not certain. This CDR3 has 13 residues. Trimming left V 0 bases short and J 7 bases short, with 10 bases between. CDR1 SGHRS and CDR2 YFSETQ come from the germline V gene. The CDR3 DNA reads as TGCGCCAGCAGCTTGGACGGACTTGGTGGCTACACCTTC. Translation gives CASSLDGLGGYTF.

This clonotype showed up just a few times. The V and J genes are TRBV12-3 or TRBV12-4 and TRBJ2-7; 7 bases align to TRBD1. The CDR3 is 14 amino acids. V lost 4 bases and J lost 2; bases outside the gene matches: 5. The CDR3 DNA follows: TGTGCCAGCAGTTCCTCGGGACAGCCCTACGAGCAGTACTTC. This gives the protein CASSSSGQPYEQYF.

The chain links TRBV12-3 or TRBV12-4 to TRBJ1-5, with unresolved D. V was shortened by 4 bases and J by 0 bases, with 10 bases between the two germline ends. This CDR3 is 15 amino acids long. CDR3 nucleotide sequence: TGTGCCAGCAGTTCGGACGGTTATAGCAATCAGCCCCAGCATTTT. It is translated as CASSSDGYSNQPQHF.

This clonotype has more than one count but fewer than ten. The V and J genes are TRBV6-5 and TRBJ2-7; D possibly corresponds to TRBD2 (5 bases). The CDR3 totals 12 residues. V shed 7 bases and J shed 3 bases, with 10 bases lying between them. Germline V gene lookup returns CDR1 MNHEY and CDR2 SVGAGI. The CDR3 nucleotides read TGTGCCAGCAAAGACCGGGACTACGAGCAGTACTTC. Translation: CASKDRDYEQYF.

V and J are TRBV29-1 and TRBJ2-2; TRBD2 might be the D (6 bases). The germline V gene has CDR1 SQVTM and CDR2 ANQGSEA. Trimming cost V 0 bases and J 6 bases, with 17 bases left between them. The CDR3 sequence is 16 residues long. CDR3 sequence: CSVEDPEGRVAGELFF. CDR3 DNA: TGCAGCGTTGAAGATCCGGAGGGTAGGGTAGCCGGGGAGCTGTTTTTT.

The chain uses TRBV18 and TRBJ2-1, with a weak D call TRBD1 (5 bases). V lost 3 bases and J 3 bases, leaving 12 bases between the germline ends. The germline gives CDR1 KGHSH, CDR2 LQKENI. This CDR3 comprises 15 residues. The CDR3 here is CASSPTTVLYNEQFF. The DNA of the CDR3 is TGTGCCAGCTCACCGACGACAGTACTCTACAATGAGCAGTTCTTC.

This clonotype was counted only a few times. V is TRBV11-1 and J is TRBJ1-3; 12 nucleotides agree with TRBD1. Germline trimming cut 5 bases from V and 1 base from J; bases unmatched to any gene: 9. Germline lookup yields CDR1 SGHAT and CDR2 FQDESV (reference sequence). The CDR3 extends over 18 amino acids. CDR3 in amino acids: CASSGRPGQGASGNTIYF. The CDR3 DNA sequence: TGTGCCAGCAGCGGCCGCCCGGGACAGGGGGCTTCTGGAAACACCATATATTTT.

This chain uses TRBV3-1 with TRBJ2-1; 7 bases are a match to TRBD2. The germline CDR1 and CDR2 sequences are LGHDT and YNNKEL (reference sequence). The CDR3 length is 13 residues. V was clipped by 1 base and J by 15 bases; unmatched bases: 9. This CDR3 reads CASSQGILAVVFF. CDR3 DNA sequence: TGTGCCAGCAGCCAAGGAATTCTAGCGGTTGTGTTCTTC.

This clonotype was observed a few times. This chain connects TRBV25-1 to TRBJ2-5; D might be TRBD2 (6 bases). The CDR3 runs to 13 residues. V was trimmed by 4 bases and J by 7 bases, leaving 13 bases between them. CDR1 and CDR2 (germline): MGHDK, SYGVNS. For the CDR3, the DNA is TGTGCCAGCAGTGTCGCTAGACTAGGGACCCAGTACTTC. Translated: CASSVARLGTQYF.

This clonotype was detected only a few times. The V call is TRBV3-1, the J call TRBJ1-1, with TRBD1 identical over 8 bases. The CDR3 has 16 amino acids. V dropped 2 bases and J dropped 1; count of bases not matched to a gene: 6. From germline, CDR1 is LGHDT and CDR2 YNNKEL (reference sequence). The CDR3 DNA follows: TGTGCCAGCAGCCAATCGTGGACAGGGCCGAACACTGAAGCTTTCTTT. As protein: CASSQSWTGPNTEAFF.

This clonotype came up many times. The chain joins TRBV20-1 to TRBJ2-1; a weak D match, TRBD2 (6 bases). The CDR3 runs to 15 residues. Trimming shortened V by 0 bases and J by 8 bases, and 17 bases separated the two germline ends. Germline lookup yields CDR1 DFQATT and CDR2 SNEGSKA (reference sequence). CDR3 protein: CSARDFGRLVDEQFF. The CDR3 DNA follows: TGCAGTGCTAGAGATTTCGGTAGACTAGTCGATGAGCAGTTCTTC.

V is TRBV10-3 and J is TRBJ1-5; the D gene is possibly TRBD1 (5 bases). Germline V gene data show CDR1 as ENHRY and CDR2 as SYGVKD. V lost 0 bases and J lost 2, with 8 bases in between. This CDR3 has 15 residues. CDR3 sequence: CAISESGLGNQPQHF. CDR3 nucleotide sequence: TGTGCCATCAGTGAGTCGGGACTTGGCAATCAGCCCCAGCATTTT.

This clonotype was detected a few times. CDR3 protein: CSARDVLAGPGGELFF. CDR3 DNA sequence: TGCAGTGCTAGAGATGTCTTAGCGGGACCGGGCGGGGAGCTGTTTTTT. The genes are TRBV20-1 and TRBJ2-2; 8 positions agree with TRBD2. This CDR3 contains 16 residues. Trimming took 0 bases from V and 7 from J; bases not matched to a gene: 10. CDR1 and CDR2 (germline): DFQATT, SNEGSKA (reference sequence).

The rearrangement uses TRBV20-1 and TRBJ2-1, with 7 bases fitting TRBD2. The CDR3 is 19 residues long. The germline gives CDR1 DFQATT, CDR2 SNEGSKA (reference sequence). V dropped 1 base and J dropped 0; count of bases not matched to a gene: 15. The CDR3 reads CSARVPWYQSGGSYNEQFF. CDR3 nucleotide sequence: TGCAGTGCTAGAGTCCCATGGTACCAGTCGGGAGGCTCCTACAATGAGCAGTTCTTC.

This clonotype was counted a few times. This CDR3 is CASRDTTAAYEQYF. The CDR3 coding sequence is TGTGCCAGCAGGGACACGACAGCAGCCTACGAGCAGTACTTC. The chain is built from TRBV6-1 and TRBJ2-7; perhaps TRBD1 as D (5 bases). The CDR3 extends over 14 amino acids. Germline V gene lookup returns CDR1 MNHNS and CDR2 SASEGT. Trimming took off 6 bases at V and 2 bases at J, with 14 bases between the two ends.

The rearrangement joins TRBV5-1 to TRBJ1-1; the D gene is possibly TRBD1 (5 bases). CDR3 length: 16 residues. The germline V gene has CDR1 SGHRS and CDR2 YFSETQ. Trimming took 3 bases from V and 5 from J, leaving 20 bases between them. The CDR3: CASSSRDDEGRTEAFF. The CDR3 coding sequence is TGCGCCAGCAGCTCCCGGGATGATGAGGGGCGGACTGAAGCTTTCTTT. The full variable domain, with the rest looked up from reference TRBV5-1 and TRBJ1-1, is KAGVTQTPRYLIKTRGQQVTLSCSPISGHRSVSWYQQTPGQGLQFLFEYFSETQRNKGNFPGRFSGRQFSNSRSEMNVSTLELGDSALYLCASSSRDDEGRTEAFFGQGTRLTVV.

V is TRBV3-1 and J is TRBJ2-7, with D maybe TRBD2 (5 bases). Germline CDR1 and CDR2: LGHDT and YNNKEL (reference sequence). Trimming pared 4 bases from V and 3 bases from J, leaving 13 bases between. The CDR3 totals 14 residues. The CDR3 bases are TGTGCCAGCAGCCGTTCGGGAAAATTCTACGAGCAGTACTTC. This codes for CASSRSGKFYEQYF.

This clonotype was picked up many times. V is TRBV4-1 and J is TRBJ1-2, with D maybe TRBD1 (5 bases). The CDR3 is 16 amino acids. V was shortened by 0 bases and J by 5 bases, with 16 bases between the two germline ends. The germline V gene has CDR1 MGHRA and CDR2 YSYEKL. The CDR3 loop is CASSQEPGQFSYGYTF. DNA of the CDR3: TGCGCCAGCAGCCAAGAGCCAGGGCAATTTTCTTATGGCTACACCTTC.

Here the CDR3 DNA reads TGCGCCAGCAGCCAGACCAGGGGGGGTCCCTCCTACGAGCAGTACTTC. It codes for CASSQTRGGPSYEQYF. The rearrangement links TRBV4-1 to TRBJ2-7; D possibly uses TRBD1 or TRBD2 (7 bases each). CDR3 length: 16 residues. V was cut by 3 bases and J by 0 bases, with 15 bases left in between. Looked up from germline, CDR1 is MGHRA and CDR2 is YSYEKL.

The chain joins TRBV5-1 to TRBJ2-5, with 8 positions matching TRBD1. Germline lookup yields CDR1 SGHRS and CDR2 YFSETQ. The J segment lost 2 bases and the V segment lost 4 bases, leaving 7 bases of the junction unmatched. This CDR3 contains 15 residues. CDR3 in DNA: TGCGCCAGCAGCCTTACAGGGGGAGGACAAGAGACCCAGTACTTC. It is translated as CASSLTGGGQETQYF.

The genes are TRBV4-1 and TRBJ2-3, with D perhaps TRBD1 (5 bases). Germline CDR1 is MGHRA and CDR2 is YSYEKL. The length of the CDR3 is 15 residues. V was clipped by 5 bases and J by 1 base, with 13 bases between them. The CDR3 DNA follows: TGCGCCAGCAGCGCGGCAGGGCATGGCACAGATACGCAGTATTTT. Translating gives CASSAAGHGTDTQYF.

Only a few counts were recorded for this clonotype. The chain carries TRBV20-1 and TRBJ1-1; D is possibly TRBD1 (6 bases). Trimming stripped 3 bases from V and 4 bases from J, with 15 bases between. Germline loops: CDR1 DFQATT, CDR2 SNEGSKA (reference sequence). The length of the CDR3 is 14 residues. CDR3 sequence reads: CSARVEGGSTEAFF. CDR3 bases: TGCAGTGCTAGGGTAGAGGGGGGGTCCACTGAAGCTTTCTTT.

This clonotype was observed a handful of times. This chain uses TRBV6-2 or TRBV6-3 with TRBJ1-5; TRBD1 is a possible D gene (5 bases). The V and J ends lost 2 bases and 2 bases respectively, with 10 bases between them. The CDR3 is made up of 15 amino acids. Per the germline V gene, CDR1 is MNHEY and CDR2 is SVGEGT. Here the CDR3 DNA reads TGTGCCAGCAGTTACCTGGGACGGCGCAATCAGCCCCAGCATTTT. Translation gives CASSYLGRRNQPQHF.

This clonotype was detected many times. V is TRBV12-3 or TRBV12-4 and J is TRBJ2-2, with 7 bases that match TRBD1. V shed 7 bases and J 3 bases; nucleotides not matched to a gene: 5. This CDR3 has 14 amino acids. CDR3 residues: CASIPTGDTGELFF. CDR3 sequence (DNA): TGTGCCAGCATCCCTACAGGGGACACCGGGGAGCTGTTTTTT.

This clonotype has a handful of counts. The chain links TRBV12-3 or TRBV12-4 to TRBJ2-7, with D possibly being TRBD1 (6 bases). The CDR3 sequence is 15 residues long. Trimming stripped 4 bases from V and 2 bases from J, with 15 bases between. Here the CDR3 reads CASSSWTAKPYEQYF. CDR3 sequence (DNA): TGTGCCAGCAGTTCCTGGACAGCAAAACCCTACGAGCAGTACTTC.

V is TRBV7-2 and J is TRBJ2-5; D is unclear. This CDR3 spans 14 amino acids. Germline V lookup: CDR1 SGHTA, CDR2 FQGNSA. V was trimmed by 1 base and J by 3 bases, leaving 9 bases between them. The CDR3 sequence: CASSLVWSEETQYF. The CDR3, as DNA: TGTGCCAGCAGCTTAGTCTGGTCAGAAGAGACCCAGTACTTC. Combining the CDR3 with reference TRBV7-2 and TRBJ2-5 gives the whole variable domain GAGVSQSPSNKVTEKGKDVELRCDPISGHTALYWYRQSLGQGLEFLIYFQGNSAPDKSGLPSDRFSAERTGGSVSTLTIQRTQQEDSAVYLCASSLVWSEETQYFGPGTRLLVL.

There are a few counts of this clonotype. The chain is built from TRBV29-1 and TRBJ2-5; D not certain. Germline V gives CDR1 SQVTM, CDR2 ANQGSEA. The germline V and J ends were trimmed by 2 bases and 0 bases, with 4 bases remaining between them. This CDR3 is 12 amino acids long. The CDR3 region has the DNA TGCAGCGTTGAACGATACCAAGAGACCCAGTACTTC. Protein product: CSVERYQETQYF.

This clonotype was seen a few times. The CDR3 reads CAIGVRETQYF. Here the CDR3 DNA reads TGTGCCATCGGAGTGAGAGAGACCCAGTACTTC. The gene calls are TRBV10-3 and TRBJ2-5; D gene uncertain. Trimming took off 8 bases at V and 4 bases at J, with 8 bases between the two ends. This CDR3 has 11 residues. In germline, CDR1 is ENHRY, CDR2 SYGVKD.